Below, one TCR beta chain is given with its context. Recruited during active infection, patients (from Seattle) were subsequently followed longitudinally. This sample is part of a study of blood T cell repertoires in COVID-19. Study summary: The United States, Italy and Spain supplied acute and convalescent COVID-19 samples.

This CDR3 has 14 residues. Trimming cost V 6 bases and J 3 bases, with 11 bases left between them. CDR1 SGHTA and CDR2 FQGNSA come from the germline V gene. Per the original methods: How many nucleated cells were present was estimated from reference gene primer amplification. The repertoire was sequenced with immunoSEQ multiplex PCR; TCRdb's copy has only in-frame clones and lacks some. D and trimming were read from the DNA, whereas the V and J calls and clone size are those reported in that table. This repertoire shows 120,000 to 150,000 clones, 65% to 85% found once; its top ten account for less than 9%.

The chain uses TRBV7-2 and TRBJ2-2; D may be TRBD2 (6 bases). This TCR was recovered from a man aged 25 to 40 with COVID-19, enrolled during active disease. Sequences were obtained from peripheral blood. The CDR3 region is CASRVEGYTGELFF. DNA of the CDR3: TGTGCCAGCAGGGTGGAGGGGTACACCGGGGAGCTGTTTTTT.